This T cell receptor (beta chain) was identified during a study of identifying expanded T cells in peripheral blood (dated by TCRdb to 2018 to 2020). A note on the overall study: Technical replicates were generated by sequencing separate aliquots of the same genomic DNA pool, and four replicates were compared pairwise. The paper as a whole reports these results and caveats: For all healthy donors, the variance in clone template counts between roughly 2-week samples rose significantly as total template count increased. Between technical replicates the binomial model flagged roughly 1.1 differentially abundant clones, whereas over roughly 2 weeks the binomial model flagged about 15 and over roughly 4 weeks approximately 20. Across all healthy-donor time intervals, the beta-binomial model significantly cut both the number of clones called differentially abundant and the false-positive rate. The authors expected that over much longer intervals, such as months to years, biological variance in healthy repertoires might increase even further.

About this clone: Its antigen is still unknown. No clone much larger than this one lies a single base away; base qualities are absent.

There are 16 amino acids in the CDR3, from cysteine to phenylalanine inclusive. Only the CDR3 part of the read is kept: 48 bases, read in frame from the first base. Based on the germline V gene (reference sequence), the CDR1 and CDR2 sequences are MNHNY and SVGAGI. V sheds 6 bases and J sheds 9 bases, leaving 24 bases between their ends. No immune events, such as infections, were documented for the healthy donors during the collection period. Time-dependent variance in a beta-binomial model of T-cell clone differential abundance was calibrated using healthy-donor blood repertoires as a training cohort. The training cohort comprised approximately 10 healthy donors, 3 female and 7 male. On average the donors were 43 years old, and their ages spanned about 25 to 64 years. Whole blood was collected from each healthy donor at three time points spaced around 2 weeks apart and obtained from a commercial supplier. For immunosequencing, genomic DNA was extracted from whole blood that had not been sorted.

The immunoSEQ Assay, which relies on bias-controlled multiplex PCR amplification of genomic DNA, was used to profile TCRbeta CDR3 regions. On the authors' methods: To quantify the absolute abundance of each unique TCRbeta CDR3 region, the sequences were collapsed and filtered. Differential abundance was tested with a binomial (Fisher-equivalent) model and with a beta-binomial model adding time-dependent variance fitted from healthy donors. Any clone with fewer than 5 combined templates was excluded, and a clone was called differentially abundant if its Benjamini-Hochberg FDR was below 0.01. In the beta-binomial model, variance was expressed as a function of the total template count across the two samples, in the form v = (b*log(k)+a)^2. The source is immuneACCESS, and TCRdb retained only in-frame sequences with V and J called. Part of the clones is not carried over; for the studies checked, unresolved V genes explain less than half of this, and the remainder is unexplained. D and trimming come from the DNA, and the V and J calls and clone size come from that table. The sample profile shows tens of thousands of clones; roughly 90% of them were found once. The ten largest clones add up to around 3% of the sample.

The specimen was blood. The rearrangement joined TRBV6-6 to TRBJ2-1; the D gene assignment is perhaps TRBD1 or TRBD2, with each matching 7 bases. The sequence derives from a person aged 18 to 70 in good health. The nucleotides are TGTGCCAGCAGCAACGGGGGGCAGGGGGATAGCGGTGAGCAGTTCTTC. Translation gives CASSNGGQGDSGEQFF.